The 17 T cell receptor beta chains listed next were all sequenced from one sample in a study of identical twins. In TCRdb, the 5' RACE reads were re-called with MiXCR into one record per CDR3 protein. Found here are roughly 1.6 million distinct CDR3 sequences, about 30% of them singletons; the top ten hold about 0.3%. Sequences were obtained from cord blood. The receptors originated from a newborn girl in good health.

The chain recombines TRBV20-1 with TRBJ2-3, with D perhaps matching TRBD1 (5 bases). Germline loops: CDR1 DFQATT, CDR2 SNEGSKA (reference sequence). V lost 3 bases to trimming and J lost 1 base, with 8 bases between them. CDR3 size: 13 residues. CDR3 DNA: TGCAGTGCTAGCCAGGGCGGCACAGATACGCAGTATTTT. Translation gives CSASQGGTDTQYF.

CDR3 DNA: TGTGCCAGCAGTTTCACTAGCGGGAGCGCTTATAGGGAGACCCAGTACTTC. Its translation is CASSFTSGSAYRETQYF. The V and J genes are TRBV27 and TRBJ2-5, with 11 bases matching TRBD2. The V gene's germline CDR1 is MNHEY and CDR2 SMNVEV (reference sequence). J was trimmed by 5 bases and V by 3 bases; bases with no gene match: 11. The CDR3 consists of 17 residues.

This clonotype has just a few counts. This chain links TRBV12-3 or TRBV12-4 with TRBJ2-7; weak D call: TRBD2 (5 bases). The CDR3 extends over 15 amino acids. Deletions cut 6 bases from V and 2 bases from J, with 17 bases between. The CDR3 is CASSPLLGITYEQYF. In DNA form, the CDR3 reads TGTGCCAGCAGCCCACTACTAGGCATCACCTACGAGCAGTACTTC.

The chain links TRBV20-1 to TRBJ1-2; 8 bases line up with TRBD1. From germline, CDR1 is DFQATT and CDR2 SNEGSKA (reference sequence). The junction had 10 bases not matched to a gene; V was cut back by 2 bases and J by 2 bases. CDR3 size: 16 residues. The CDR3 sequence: CSARSPGDRLNYGYTF. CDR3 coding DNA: TGCAGTGCTAGATCCCCCGGGGACAGGTTGAACTATGGCTACACCTTC.

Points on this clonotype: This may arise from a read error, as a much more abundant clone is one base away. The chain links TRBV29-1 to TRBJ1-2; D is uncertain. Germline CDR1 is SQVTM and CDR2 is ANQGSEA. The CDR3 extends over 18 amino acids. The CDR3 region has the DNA TGCAGCGTTGAAGAGCCCCTCGGCCGGACTGGTGCTAACCATGGCTACACCTTC. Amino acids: CSVEEPLGRTGANHGYTF.

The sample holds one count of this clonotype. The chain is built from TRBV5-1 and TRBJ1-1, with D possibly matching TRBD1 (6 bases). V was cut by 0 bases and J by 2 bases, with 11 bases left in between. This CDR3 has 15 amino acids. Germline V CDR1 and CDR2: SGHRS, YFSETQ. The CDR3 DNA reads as TGCGCCAGCAGCTTGGGGTCAGGGGCTAACACTGAAGCTTTCTTT. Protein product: CASSLGSGANTEAFF. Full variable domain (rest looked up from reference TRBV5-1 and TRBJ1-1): KAGVTQTPRYLIKTRGQQVTLSCSPISGHRSVSWYQQTPGQGLQFLFEYFSETQRNKGNFPGRFSGRQFSNSRSEMNVSTLELGDSALYLCASSLGSGANTEAFFGQGTRLTVV.

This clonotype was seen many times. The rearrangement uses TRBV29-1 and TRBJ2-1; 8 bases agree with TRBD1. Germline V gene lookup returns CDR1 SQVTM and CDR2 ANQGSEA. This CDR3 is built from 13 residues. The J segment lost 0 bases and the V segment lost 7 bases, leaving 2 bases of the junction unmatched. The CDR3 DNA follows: TGCAGCGGGGACAGGACCTCCTACAATGAGCAGTTCTTC. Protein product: CSGDRTSYNEQFF.

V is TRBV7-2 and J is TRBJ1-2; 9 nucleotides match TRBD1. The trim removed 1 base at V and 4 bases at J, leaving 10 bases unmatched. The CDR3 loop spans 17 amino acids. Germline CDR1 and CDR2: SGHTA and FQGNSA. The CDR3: CASSLVARGTGFYGYTF. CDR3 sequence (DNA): TGTGCCAGCAGCTTAGTGGCTAGGGGGACAGGGTTCTATGGCTACACCTTC.

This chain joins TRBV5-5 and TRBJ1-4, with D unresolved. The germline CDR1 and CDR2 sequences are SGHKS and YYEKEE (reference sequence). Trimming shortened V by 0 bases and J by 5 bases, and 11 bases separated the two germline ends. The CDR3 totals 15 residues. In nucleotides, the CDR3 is TGTGCCAGCAGCTTGGGCGGTAACGCCAATGAAAAACTGTTTTTT. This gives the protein CASSLGGNANEKLFF. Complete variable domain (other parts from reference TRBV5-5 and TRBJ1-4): DAGVTQSPTHLIKTRGQQVTLRCSPISGHKSVSWYQQVLGQGPQFIFQYYEKEERGRGNFPDRFSARQFPNYSSELNVNALLLGDSALYLCASSLGGNANEKLFFGSGTQLSVL.

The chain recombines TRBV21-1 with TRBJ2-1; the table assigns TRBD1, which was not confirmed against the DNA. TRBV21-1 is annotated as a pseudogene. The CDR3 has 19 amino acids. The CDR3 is CASSKEGEPRGSSYNEQFF. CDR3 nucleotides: TGTGCCAGCAGCAAAGAGGGGGAACCCAGGGGAAGCTCCTACAATGAGCAGTTCTTC.

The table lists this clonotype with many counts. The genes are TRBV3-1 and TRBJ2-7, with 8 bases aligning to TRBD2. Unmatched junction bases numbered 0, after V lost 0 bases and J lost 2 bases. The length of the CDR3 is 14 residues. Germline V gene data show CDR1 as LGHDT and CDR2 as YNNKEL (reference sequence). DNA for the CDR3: TGTGCCAGCAGCCAAGAGGGACTAGCCTACGAGCAGTACTTC. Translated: CASSQEGLAYEQYF.

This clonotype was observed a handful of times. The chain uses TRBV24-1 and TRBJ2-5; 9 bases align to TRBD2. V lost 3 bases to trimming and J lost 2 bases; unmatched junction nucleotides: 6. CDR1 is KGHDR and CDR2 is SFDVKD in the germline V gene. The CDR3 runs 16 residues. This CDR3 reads CATSDGTSRIQETQYF. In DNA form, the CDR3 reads TGTGCCACCAGTGATGGGACTAGCAGGATTCAAGAGACCCAGTACTTC.

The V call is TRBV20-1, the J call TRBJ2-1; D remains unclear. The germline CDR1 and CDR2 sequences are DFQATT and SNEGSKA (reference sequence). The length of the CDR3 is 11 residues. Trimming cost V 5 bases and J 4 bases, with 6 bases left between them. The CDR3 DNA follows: TGCAGTGCTTTTAAATACAATGAGCAGTTCTTC. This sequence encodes CSAFKYNEQFF.

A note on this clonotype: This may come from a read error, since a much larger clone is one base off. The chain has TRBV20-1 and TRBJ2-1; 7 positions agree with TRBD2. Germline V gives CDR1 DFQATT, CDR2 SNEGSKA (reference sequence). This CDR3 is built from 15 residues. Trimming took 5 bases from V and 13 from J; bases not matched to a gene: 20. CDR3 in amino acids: CSAARGSAKIETQFF. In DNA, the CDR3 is TGCAGTGCTGCGCGCGGGAGCGCTAAAATCGAGACCCAGTTCTTC.

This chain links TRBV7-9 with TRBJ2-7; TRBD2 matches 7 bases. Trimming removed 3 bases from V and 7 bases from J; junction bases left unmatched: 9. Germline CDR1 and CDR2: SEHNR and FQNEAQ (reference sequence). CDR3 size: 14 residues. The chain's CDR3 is CASSFRLAPNEQYF. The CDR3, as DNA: TGTGCCAGCAGCTTCAGACTAGCCCCCAATGAGCAGTACTTC.

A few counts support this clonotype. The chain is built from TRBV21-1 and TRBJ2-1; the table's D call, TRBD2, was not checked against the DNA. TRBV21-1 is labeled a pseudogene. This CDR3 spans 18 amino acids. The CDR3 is CASSKKTPGTSGRGEQFF. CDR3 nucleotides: TGTGCCAGCAGCAAAAAAACCCCCGGGACTAGCGGGAGGGGTGAGCAGTTCTTC.

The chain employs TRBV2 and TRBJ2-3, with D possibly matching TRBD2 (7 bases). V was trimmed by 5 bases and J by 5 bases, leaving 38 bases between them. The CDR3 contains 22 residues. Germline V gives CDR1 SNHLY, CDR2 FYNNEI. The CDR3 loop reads CASSSNGGPGITTHVRGDTQYF. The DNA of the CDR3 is TGTGCCAGCAGTTCCAACGGGGGGCCCGGAATTACGACACACGTAAGAGGAGATACGCAGTATTTT.